Each of the 20 T cell receptor beta chains below was sequenced from the same sample in a study of CD8 T cells in ankylosing spondylitis (dated by TCRdb to 2016 to 2017). Libraries were constructed by 5' RACE. This sample was sequenced with an Illumina HiSeq 2500. TCRdb trimmed public reads at Q25 via fastp, called clones via MiXCR and kept in-frame beta chains. Each CDR3 protein gets just one entry, which takes the most common genes and DNA from the rows behind it. In this sample the table shows 50,000 to 60,000 distinct CDR3 sequences, 6.5% to 9% of which occur a single time. The top ten hold about 8.5% of the sample. The sample taken for sequencing was blood, either unsorted or a sorted T cell fraction (not recorded which). The receptors originated from a female donor with ankylosing spondylitis or in good health (not recorded which).

This clonotype was counted ten times or more. The chain combines TRBV5-1 with TRBJ2-1, with D possibly being TRBD1 or TRBD2 (5 bases each). The CDR3 totals 14 residues. The V gene lost 7 bases and the J gene lost 6 bases, with 17 bases spanning the gap. Germline values: CDR1 SGHRS, CDR2 YFSETQ. The CDR3, as DNA: TGCGCCAGCCAGAGGGGTCTGGGGATCAATGAGCAGTTCTTC. As protein: CASQRGLGINEQFF.

This clonotype was counted between two and nine times. The chain couples TRBV11-2 to TRBJ2-1; D gene uncertain. Trimming shortened V by 4 bases and J by 10 bases, and 8 bases separated the two germline ends. Germline V lookup: CDR1 SGHAT, CDR2 FQNNGV. The CDR3 runs to 11 residues. The CDR3 nucleotides are TGTGCCAGCAGCTCGCGTGCGGAGCAGTTCTTC. Translating it yields CASSSRAEQFF. Combining the CDR3 with reference TRBV11-2 and TRBJ2-1 gives the whole variable domain EAGVAQSPRYKIIEKRQSVAFWCNPISGHATLYWYQQILGQGPKLLIQFQNNGVVDDSQLPKDRFSAERLKGVDSTLKIQPAKLEDSAVYLCASSSRAEQFFGPGTRLTVL.

This clonotype has a count of ten or more. J is TRBJ2-2 and V is TRBV5-1, with D uncertain. The CDR3 sequence is 12 residues long. Germline-derived CDR1 and CDR2 are SGHRS and YFSETQ. V dropped 7 bases and J dropped 3 bases, with 7 bases sitting between them. The CDR3 spells CASHFDTGELFF. In DNA form, the CDR3 reads TGCGCCAGCCATTTTGACACCGGGGAGCTGTTTTTT.

Concerning this clonotype: The final CDR3 position lacks the conserved phenylalanine or tryptophan, pointing to a likely read error. V and J are TRBV5-1 and TRBJ2-1; no firm D call. The V gene's germline CDR1 is SGHRS and CDR2 YFSETQ. This CDR3 contains 12 residues. CDR3 nucleotide sequence: TGTGCCAGCAGCTTGGGTCGTGCCTTACAGTTCCTC. Its translation is CASSLGRALQFL.

In this sample, this clonotype turned up many times. The chain links TRBV5-1 to TRBJ1-6; D perhaps matches TRBD1 (6 bases). Trimming took 2 bases from V and 8 from J, leaving 14 bases between them. The CDR3 has 15 amino acids. From germline, CDR1 is SGHRS and CDR2 YFSETQ. In DNA form, the CDR3 reads TGCGCCAGCAGCTTTTCAGGGGTTAAGGATTCACCCCTCCACTTT. Translated, it gives CASSFSGVKDSPLHF.

This clonotype appeared many times. V is TRBV5-1 and J is TRBJ1-4; D may be TRBD1 (5 bases). Trimming shortened V by 1 base and J by 4 bases, and 14 bases separated the two germline ends. The CDR3 is 16 residues long. Germline V gene sequence: CDR1 SGHRS, CDR2 YFSETQ. The CDR3 spells CASSLSGGIGNEKLFF. The CDR3 nucleotides read TGCGCCAGCAGCTTGAGCGGGGGTATTGGTAATGAAAAACTGTTTTTT. Complete variable domain (other parts from reference TRBV5-1 and TRBJ1-4): KAGVTQTPRYLIKTRGQQVTLSCSPISGHRSVSWYQQTPGQGLQFLFEYFSETQRNKGNFPGRFSGRQFSNSRSEMNVSTLELGDSALYLCASSLSGGIGNEKLFFGSGTQLSVL.

In its sample, this clonotype was seen many times. The chain recombines TRBV5-1 with TRBJ1-5; 9 nucleotides line up with TRBD1. The CDR3 runs to 16 residues. With 2 bases clipped from V and 6 bases from J, the junction kept 9 bases outside the gene matches. In germline, CDR1 is SGHRS, CDR2 YFSETQ. In nucleotides, the CDR3 is TGCGCCAGCAGCTTTTTGGGGACAGGGTCGGGTCAGCCCCAGCATTTT. Protein sequence: CASSFLGTGSGQPQHF.

This clonotype has a count of ten or more. The chain is built from TRBV27 and TRBJ2-1; a possible D gene is TRBD1 (7 bases). The CDR3 consists of 14 residues. The ends were cut back, 4 bases at V and 3 bases at J, with 10 bases in the middle. CDR1 MNHEY and CDR2 SMNVEV come from the germline V gene (reference sequence). CDR3 loop: CASSWGDSYNEQFF. CDR3 in DNA: TGTGCCAGCAGTTGGGGGGACAGCTACAATGAGCAGTTCTTC.

The rearrangement uses TRBV5-1 and TRBJ2-1; D gene ambiguous. Germline CDR1 is SGHRS and CDR2 is YFSETQ. Trimming shortened V by 6 bases and J by 4 bases, and 5 bases separated the two germline ends. There are 11 residues in the CDR3. CDR3 DNA: TGCGCCAGCAAGATGTACAATGAGCAGTTCTTC. Translating it yields CASKMYNEQFF.

This clonotype rates as large. The V call is TRBV9, the J call TRBJ2-3; D gene unclear. This CDR3 is 16 amino acids long. CDR1 is SGDLS and CDR2 is YYNGEE in the germline V gene. Trimming removed 4 bases at V and 3 bases at J, with 18 bases between. CDR3 sequence: CASSPQVGLVTDTQYF. Here the CDR3 DNA reads TGTGCCAGCAGCCCCCAGGTCGGGCTAGTTACAGATACGCAGTATTTT.

The table lists this clonotype with many counts. The gene calls are TRBV6-1 and TRBJ1-6, with a tentative D call TRBD1 (6 bases). Germline CDR1 reads MNHNS; CDR2 reads SASEGT. V was trimmed by 3 bases and J by 9 bases, leaving 9 bases between them. This CDR3 contains 13 residues. This chain's CDR3 is CASSEKGVSPLHF. The CDR3 DNA sequence: TGTGCCAGCAGTGAGAAGGGGGTTTCACCCCTCCACTTT.

The chain combines TRBV5-6 with TRBJ2-7; D uncertain. This CDR3 comprises 11 residues. Germline lookup yields CDR1 SGHDT and CDR2 YYEEEE. For the CDR3, the DNA is TGTGCCAGCAGCCGGTCCTGCGAGCAGTACGTC. This gives the protein CASSRSCEQYV.

This clonotype was detected ten times or more. The V gene is TRBV28, the J gene TRBJ1-4, with 8 bases aligning to TRBD1. Germline CDR1 and CDR2: MDHEN and SYDVKM. This CDR3 has 16 residues. V shed 4 bases and J 7 bases; nucleotides not matched to a gene: 11. The CDR3 here is CASSSLKQGVREKLFF. The DNA of the CDR3 is TGTGCCAGCAGTTCGTTAAAACAGGGGGTCCGTGAAAAACTGTTTTTT. Full variable domain (outside the CDR3, taken from reference TRBV28 and TRBJ1-4): DVKVTQSSRYLVKRTGEKVFLECVQDMDHENMFWYRQDPGLGLRLIYFSYDVKMKEKGDIPEGYSVSREKKERFSLILESASTNQTSMYLCASSSLKQGVREKLFFGSGTQLSVL.

This chain connects TRBV7-9 to TRBJ1-2, with TRBD1 matching 7 bases. Germline V gene data show CDR1 as SEHNR and CDR2 as FQNEAQ (reference sequence). V shed 3 bases, J shed 4 bases, and the junction held 2 bases outside the gene matches. CDR3 length: 13 residues. The CDR3: CASSLGQSYGYTF. The CDR3 nucleotides are TGTGCCAGCAGCTTGGGACAGAGCTATGGCTACACCTTC.

This clonotype was found many times. The chain combines TRBV20-1 with TRBJ1-6, with a weak D call TRBD1 (5 bases). V was trimmed by 1 base and J by 0 bases, leaving 13 bases between them. The CDR3 is 17 residues long. From germline, CDR1 is DFQATT and CDR2 SNEGSKA (reference sequence). The CDR3 bases are TGCAGTGCTAGAGGCCGAGGGACCAGCTCCTATAATTCACCCCTCCACTTT. Translated, it gives CSARGRGTSSYNSPLHF.

This clonotype appeared many times. V usage is TRBV20-1 and J usage is TRBJ2-3, with 8 nucleotides matching TRBD1. The junction had 10 bases not matched to a gene; V was cut back by 6 bases and J by 2 bases. The CDR3 totals 15 residues. Germline V gives CDR1 DFQATT, CDR2 SNEGSKA (reference sequence). The CDR3 bases are TGCAGTGCGGAGAAGACAGGGGCCAACACAGATACGCAGTATTTT. Translated: CSAEKTGANTDTQYF.

This clonotype was picked up many times. The chain employs TRBV5-1 and TRBJ2-5; D may correspond to TRBD1 or TRBD2 (5 bases each). This CDR3 has 18 amino acids. Trimming removed 4 bases at V and 0 bases at J, with 22 bases between. The V gene's germline CDR1 is SGHRS and CDR2 YFSETQ. The CDR3 spells CASSLRLGEQGYQETQYF. In DNA, the CDR3 is TGCGCCAGCAGCCTGCGGTTGGGGGAGCAGGGCTACCAAGAGACCCAGTACTTC.

Ten or more counts support this clonotype. CDR3 protein: CASSSRPGDTNTGELFF. CDR3 sequence (DNA): TGCGCCAGCAGCTCTCGCCCCGGGGATACGAACACCGGGGAGCTGTTTTTT. The chain uses TRBV5-1 and TRBJ2-2, with D perhaps matching TRBD2 (5 bases). CDR3 length equals 17 residues. The V gene lost 3 bases and the J gene lost 0 bases, with 15 bases spanning the gap. Germline CDR1 is SGHRS and CDR2 is YFSETQ.

This clonotype has at least ten counts. The chain couples TRBV5-1 to TRBJ2-2; unclear D gene. CDR1 is SGHRS, CDR2 YFSETQ, per germline. The V end lost 1 base, the J end lost 1 base, and 11 bases lay between the germline ends. The CDR3 has 16 residues. In DNA form, the CDR3 reads TGCGCCAGCAGCTTGTCGGTCTCCGGGAACACCGGGGAGCTGTTTTTT. Its translation is CASSLSVSGNTGELFF.

The chain uses TRBV7-9 and TRBJ1-6; 9 bases align to TRBD1. J lost 5 bases, V lost 6 bases, and 2 bases had no gene match. The CDR3 covers 14 residues. Germline V lookup: CDR1 SEHNR, CDR2 FQNEAQ (reference sequence). This CDR3 is CASRRTGDNSPLHF. CDR3 in DNA: TGTGCCAGCAGGAGGACAGGGGATAATTCACCCCTCCACTTT.